This T cell receptor beta chain is from a study of T cells after yellow fever vaccination. Generation of TCR cDNA used 5'RACE template switching (which added a universal primer site and UMIs). TCRdb passed the 5' RACE reads through MiXCR, listing each CDR3 protein once. Of hundreds of thousands of distinct CDR3 sequences listed, less than 15% are singletons. Study-level points and caveats: Among primary-vaccination clones, most reappeared after the booster, at 95% to 96% for CD4 and approximately 90% for CD8.

As concerns this clonotype: Its antigen is undetermined.

The TCR was taken from a man younger than 45 who received the YFV17D yellow fever vaccine. Sequenced material: PBMCs, taken on the day of the yellow fever booster vaccination.

The CDR3 is CASSFRTGRWNGYTF. In nucleotides, the CDR3 is TGTGCCAGCAGTTTTCGGACAGGGCGTTGGAATGGCTACACCTTC. This chain uses TRBV28 with TRBJ1-2; 8 positions match TRBD1. V shed 3 bases, J shed 6 bases, and the junction held 9 bases outside the gene matches. The germline CDR1 and CDR2 sequences are MDHEN and SYDVKM. The CDR3 consists of 15 residues.